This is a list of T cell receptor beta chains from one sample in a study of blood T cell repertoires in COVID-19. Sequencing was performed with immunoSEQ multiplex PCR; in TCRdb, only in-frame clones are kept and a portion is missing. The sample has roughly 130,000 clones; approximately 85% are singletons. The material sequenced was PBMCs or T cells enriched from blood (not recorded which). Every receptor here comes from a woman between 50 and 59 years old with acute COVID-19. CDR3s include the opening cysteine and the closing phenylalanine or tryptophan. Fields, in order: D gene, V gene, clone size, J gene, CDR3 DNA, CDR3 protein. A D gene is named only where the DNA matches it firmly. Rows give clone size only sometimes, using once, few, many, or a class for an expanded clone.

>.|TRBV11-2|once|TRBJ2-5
TGTGCCAGCAGCTTAGCGGGGGAAGGCGAGACCCAGTACTTC
CASSLAGEGETQYF
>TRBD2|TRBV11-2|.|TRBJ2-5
TGTGCCAGCAGCTTAGGGGGGGGAGAGACCCAGTACTTC
CASSLGGGETQYF
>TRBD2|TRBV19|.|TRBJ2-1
TGTGCCAGTAGTATAGATCGGAGTAGCGGGAGGCCCGGGAATGAGCAGTTCTTC
CASSIDRSSGRPGNEQFF
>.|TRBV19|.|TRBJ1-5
TGTGCCAGTAAACAGGGCAACCAGCCCCAGCATTTT
CASKQGNQPQHF
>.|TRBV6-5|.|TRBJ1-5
TGTGCCAGCAGGGTGACAGGCTCGGTTCAGCCCCAGCATTTT
CASRVTGSVQPQHF
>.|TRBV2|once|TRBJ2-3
TGTGCCAGCAGGGTAGGGCACGGGGGTACGCAGTATTTT
CASRVGHGGTQYF
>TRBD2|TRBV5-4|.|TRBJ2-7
TGTGCCAGCAGCTCCCTAGCGGGAGAAGTCTACGAGCAGTACTTC
CASSSLAGEVYEQYF
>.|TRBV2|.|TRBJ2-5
TGTGCCAGCACCCGTAGCCAGGTCTTAGGGGTAGAGACCCAGTACTTC
CASTRSQVLGVETQYF
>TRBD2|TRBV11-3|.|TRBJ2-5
TGTGCCAGCGGAGGGACTAACCAAGAGACCCAGTACTTC
CASGGTNQETQYF
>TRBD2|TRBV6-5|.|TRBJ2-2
TGTGCCAGCAGGGGACTAGCGGGATACGGGGAGCTGTTTTTT
CASRGLAGYGELFF
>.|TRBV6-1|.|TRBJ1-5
TGTGCCAGCAGTGAAGGAAGGAATCAGAGGGATCAGCCCCAGCATTTT
CASSEGRNQRDQPQHF
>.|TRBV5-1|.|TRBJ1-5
TGCGCCAGCAGCGTACTGGGAGATCAGCCCCAGCATTTT
CASSVLGDQPQHF
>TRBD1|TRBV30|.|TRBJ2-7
TGTGCCTGGTCCCAAACACAGGGGGTCGTGGACGAGCAGTACTTC
CAWSQTQGVVDEQYF
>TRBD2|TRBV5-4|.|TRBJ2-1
TGTGCCAGCAGCCGGGGGGGCTCCTACAATGAGCAGTTCTTC
CASSRGGSYNEQFF
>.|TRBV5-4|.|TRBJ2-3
TGTGCCAGCAGCCGGGACTCGCCCGGCACAGATACGCAGTATTTT
CASSRDSPGTDTQYF
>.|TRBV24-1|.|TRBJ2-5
TGTGCCACCAGTGATTTGGCAGATGAGGGAGAGACCCAGTACTTC
CATSDLADEGETQYF